The clone carrying this T cell receptor (beta chain) was counted a few times. These data originate in a study of T-cell memory formation after mild COVID-19. TCRdb ran MiXCR on the 5' RACE reads and lists one entry per CDR3 protein. The data hold 380,000 or so distinct CDR3 sequences, with approximately 13% observed a single time. The germline CDR1 and CDR2 sequences are SQVTM and ANQGSEA. Unmatched junction bases numbered 4, after V lost 3 bases and J lost 7 bases. This CDR3 region has 12 residues. The rearrangement uses TRBV29-1 and TRBJ1-1; 8 bases align to TRBD1. The receptor's source is a man aged 18 to 29 who had mild COVID-19 (a few samples of this study predate the infection). Cell type and time point are not known. Sequencing was done on a sample of PBMCs or a T cell subset sorted from them (not recorded which). The CDR3 DNA follows: TGCAGCGTTGAGAGGGACAGGAGTGAAGCTTTCTTT. It encodes CSVERDRSEAFF.